This passage covers 2 T cell receptor beta chains from one sample sequenced in a study of blood T cell repertoires in COVID-19 (dated by TCRdb to the early 2020s). The receptor library was made with the immunoSEQ multiplex PCR assay. TCRdb limited this immuneACCESS table to in-frame rearrangements with V and J called. A share of clones is missing; checked studies link under half to unresolved V genes, and the rest is unexplained. Present in this sample are some 250,000 clones, roughly 87% of which were seen just once. Around 0.8% of the sample is taken by the ten largest. Sequenced sample: peripheral blood. The origin of the receptors is a woman under 40 with acute or convalescent COVID-19.

J is TRBJ2-3 and V is TRBV10-1, with D possibly TRBD2 on 5 matching bases. V was clipped by 5 bases and J by 4 bases, with 16 bases between them. The germline V gene encodes CDR1 WNHNN and CDR2 SYGVQD (reference sequence). The CDR3 length is 15 residues. CDR3: CASSRERAGADTQYF. The CDR3 DNA follows: TGCGCCAGCAGTCGAGAGAGGGCCGGGGCAGATACGCAGTATTTT.

The rearrangement joins TRBV6-1 to TRBJ1-2; 9 bases align to TRBD1. The CDR3 is made up of 15 amino acids. Per the germline V gene, CDR1 is MNHNS and CDR2 is SASEGT. The trim removed 2 bases at V and 0 bases at J, leaving 1 base unmatched. Written as DNA, the CDR3 is TGTGCCAGCAGTGAACGGGACAGGGCTAACTATGGCTACACCTTC. Its translation: CASSERDRANYGYTF.